Listed below are T cell receptor beta chains from one sample, sequenced in a study of T cells in localized non-small cell lung cancer. The method was immunoSEQ multiplex PCR; TCRdb's version includes in-frame clones alone and lacks a portion of them. The data show around 29,000 clones, around 93% seen once. Sample: peripheral blood mononuclear cells, taken before any cancer treatment. These receptors came from a woman aged 40 to 75 with stage III lung adenocarcinoma. Both conserved end residues are part of each CDR3. A D gene is named only where the DNA matches it firmly. Clone size is stated in some rows and not others, as once, few, many or a class when expanded.

NA	TRBJ1-1	TRBV14	TRBD1	CASSRGTGWNTEAFF	TGTGCCAGCAGCCGTGGGACAGGTTGGAACACTGAAGCTTTCTTT
NA	TRBJ1-1	TRBV12-5	NA	CASGLDIMGNTEAFF	TGTGCTAGTGGTTTGGATATAATGGGGAACACTGAAGCTTTCTTT
NA	TRBJ1-5	TRBV2	NA	CASSGIDSNQPQHF	TGTGCCAGCAGTGGAATAGATAGCAATCAGCCCCAGCATTTT
NA	TRBJ2-1	TRBV9	NA	CASSSTQGTEQFF	TGTGCCAGCAGCTCAACCCAGGGTACTGAGCAGTTCTTC
NA	TRBJ2-2	TRBV28	NA	CASSFPRLTGELFF	TGTGCCAGCAGTTTTCCCAGACTAACCGGGGAGCTGTTTTTT
NA	TRBJ1-1	TRBV20-1	TRBD1	CSAGRGTGAFF	TGCAGTGCTGGGAGGGGGACAGGAGCTTTCTTT
NA	TRBJ2-1	TRBV18	NA	CASSPVGGSNKFYNEQFF	TGTGCCAGCTCACCCGTGGGGGGCTCAAATAAATTCTACAATGAGCAGTTCTTC
NA	TRBJ2-3	TRBV6-1	NA	CASSETETGADTQYF	TGTGCCAGCAGTGAAACCGAAACTGGGGCAGATACGCAGTATTTT
NA	TRBJ2-5	TRBV19	NA	CASSDGRETQYF	TGTGCCAGCTCCGATGGCCGGGAGACCCAGTACTTC
once	TRBJ2-1	TRBV2	NA	CASSVNEQFF	TGTGCCAGCAGTGTTAATGAGCAGTTCTTC
NA	TRBJ1-1	TRBV5-6	TRBD1	CASSGTGLRTEAFF	TGTGCCAGCAGCGGGACAGGATTGAGGACTGAAGCTTTCTTT
NA	TRBJ1-1	TRBV2	TRBD1	CASRAPRDRGRRNTEAFF	TGTGCCAGCAGGGCGCCCCGGGACAGGGGGCGTAGGAACACTGAAGCTTTCTTT
NA	TRBJ2-3	TRBV15	TRBD1	CATSRTGADTQYF	TGTGCCACCAGCAGGACAGGGGCAGATACGCAGTATTTT
NA	TRBJ2-2	TRBV5-4	TRBD2	CASSQLAENTGELFF	TGTGCCAGCAGCCAACTAGCGGAAAACACCGGGGAGCTGTTTTTT
NA	TRBJ2-2	TRBV5-1	NA	CASSLLRTGELFF	TGCGCCAGCAGCTTGTTAAGAACCGGGGAGCTGTTTTTT
NA	TRBJ1-4	TRBV5-1	NA	CASSSGTDEKLFF	TGCGCCAGCAGCTCCGGGACGGATGAAAAACTGTTTTTT
NA	TRBJ2-3	TRBV4-2	TRBD2	CASSGLAGGDTQYF	TGTGCCAGCAGCGGACTAGCGGGAGGGGATACGCAGTATTTT
NA	TRBJ1-1	TRBV7-9	NA	CASSLSGFVSDKNTEAFF	TGTGCCAGCAGCTTGAGTGGTTTCGTGTCAGACAAGAACACTGAAGCTTTCTTT
NA	TRBJ2-7	TRBV15	NA	CATSSRRGSEQYF	TGTGCCACCAGCAGTAGAAGGGGATCCGAGCAGTACTTC
NA	TRBJ1-5	TRBV5-5	NA	CASSPGHGGGINQPQHF	TGTGCCAGCAGCCCTGGCCACGGGGGAGGCATCAATCAGCCCCAGCATTTT
NA	TRBJ2-7	TRBV13	TRBD2	CASGLADAYEQYF	TGTGCCAGCGGACTAGCGGACGCCTACGAGCAGTACTTC
NA	TRBJ1-5	TRBV2	TRBD1	CASSGTGDQPQHF	TGTGCCAGCAGCGGGACAGGGGATCAGCCCCAGCATTTT
once	TRBJ2-3	TRBV7-2	NA	CASSPVRSGTQYF	TGTGCCAGCAGCCCCGTCCGGTCGGGTACGCAGTATTTT
NA	TRBJ1-2	TRBV5-4	TRBD1	CASSLKGATSNYGYTF	TGTGCCAGCAGCTTGAAGGGGGCAACCTCTAACTATGGCTACACCTTC
few	TRBJ2-7	TRBV20-1	NA	CSARVSYEQYF	TGCAGTGCCAGGGTTTCCTACGAGCAGTACTTC
NA	TRBJ2-7	TRBV2	TRBD2	CASSASGRGNEQYF	TGTGCCAGCAGTGCTAGCGGGAGAGGGAACGAGCAGTACTTC
NA	TRBJ1-1	TRBV5-1	TRBD1	CASSLVGTGGTEAFF	TGCGCCAGCAGCTTGGTGGGGACAGGGGGCACTGAAGCTTTCTTT
NA	TRBJ1-1	TRBV28	NA	CASSFTGRGTEAFF	TGTGCCAGCAGTTTCACAGGGAGGGGAACTGAAGCTTTCTTT
NA	TRBJ1-2	TRBV6-1	TRBD1	CASSVRPGTGYGYTF	TGTGCCAGCAGTGTTCGACCCGGGACAGGTTATGGCTACACCTTC
NA	TRBJ1-2	TRBV7-2	TRBD1	CASTETRDSYGYTF	TGTGCCAGCACCGAAACCCGGGACAGCTATGGCTACACCTTC
NA	TRBJ2-1	TRBV5-5	TRBD1	CASSFDRGQLYNEQFF	TGTGCCAGCAGCTTCGACAGGGGCCAACTTTACAATGAGCAGTTCTTC
NA	TRBJ1-1	TRBV4-3	NA	CASSQDTGGTEAFF	TGCGCCAGCAGCCAAGATACCGGTGGCACTGAAGCTTTCTTT
NA	TRBJ1-2	TRBV2	NA	CASSEANDYGYTF	TGTGCCAGCAGTGAAGCGAACGACTATGGCTACACCTTC
NA	TRBJ1-1	TRBV7-9	NA	CASSYQSTEAFF	TGTGCCAGCAGCTACCAGTCCACTGAAGCTTTCTTT
NA	TRBJ2-7	TRBV9	NA	CASSVGYPFYEQYF	TGTGCCAGCAGCGTAGGATATCCCTTCTACGAGCAGTACTTC
NA	TRBJ2-5	TRBV2	NA	CASSGQAETQYF	TGTGCCAGCAGTGGACAGGCGGAGACCCAGTACTTC
NA	TRBJ2-2	TRBV18	NA	CASSPGTDQELFF	TGTGCCAGCTCCCCCGGGACCGATCAGGAGCTGTTTTTT
NA	TRBJ2-3	TRBV5-1	TRBD1	CASSIGQGADIDTQYF	TGCGCCAGCAGCATCGGACAGGGGGCGGATATAGATACGCAGTATTTT
once	TRBJ2-1	TRBV4-1	TRBD2	CASSQEGGLAVGEQFF	TGCGCCAGCAGCCAAGAGGGTGGACTAGCGGTGGGTGAGCAGTTCTTC
NA	TRBJ2-5	TRBV5-4	TRBD2	CASSLGLAGGTQYF	TGTGCCAGCAGCTTGGGACTAGCCGGCGGGACCCAGTACTTC
NA	TRBJ1-2	TRBV10-3	NA	CAISESEGAVYGYTF	TGTGCCATCAGTGAGTCGGAAGGGGCTGTCTATGGCTACACCTTC